This T cell receptor (beta chain) was retrieved from a study of regulatory T cells in long-lasting Graves disease. Deletions cut 1 base from V and 6 bases from J, with 10 bases between. The CDR3 sequence is 14 residues long. Looked up from germline, CDR1 is SGHAT and CDR2 is FQNNGV. TCRdb called the reads again in MiXCR, with one record for every CDR3 protein. The top ten clones hold 9% to 15% of a sample with some 590 distinct CDR3 sequences, roughly two thirds of them seen once. PBMCs provided the RNA from which the TCR library was made. Patients were from an endocrinology department in Xi'an, China. Whole-study findings and limits: Newly diagnosed disease favored TRBV20-1 and TRBJ2-1 over persistent disease.

This clonotype has more than one count but fewer than ten. What it binds is not known. The rearrangement uses TRBV11-2 and TRBJ2-4; weak D call: TRBD1 (6 bases). This TCR derives from a female donor with Graves disease. Sequences were derived from peripheral blood mononuclear cells (PBMCs), sampled with antithyroid drug treatment, in newly diagnosed or persistent Graves disease (not recorded which). The CDR3, as DNA: TGTGCCAGCAGCTTAGGGGGGCCCGGAAACATTCAGTACTTC. Translating it yields CASSLGGPGNIQYF.